The sequence of this T cell receptor (beta chain) was determined in a study of OX40 agonist ivuxolimab in advanced cancers. Study-wide background: Every 2 weeks, patients received ivuxolimab intravenously, dosed at 0.01 to 10 mg/kg. Study-wide results and limits: Clonal expansion was among the lowest in partial responders at 0.1-3.0 mg/kg, especially CD8+. The CD4+ and CD8+ T cells in the blood had expanded clonally by week 6 at 0.1 to 3.0 mg/kg.

The repertoire was sequenced with immunoSEQ multiplex PCR; TCRdb's copy has only in-frame clones and lacks some. The sample yields roughly 98,000 clones, about 80% seen once. Autoimmune disease history or systemic immunosuppression meant exclusion. To note about this clone: Antigen specificity is unknown.

The material was CD4+ or CD8+ T cells sorted from blood, obtained in a trial of the OX40 agonist ivuxolimab. The clonotype was recovered from an adult with an advanced solid tumor such as melanoma, head and neck, liver or kidney cancer.

The CDR3 sequence is CASSLGGASVNQPQHF. CDR3 sequence (DNA): TGTGCCAGCAGCTTAGGGGGGGCGAGTGTCAATCAGCCCCAGCATTTT. The gene calls are TRBV7-8 and TRBJ1-5, with D maybe TRBD1 (6 bases). Trimming shortened V by 1 base and J by 3 bases, and 13 bases separated the two germline ends. The length of the CDR3 is 16 residues. CDR1 SGHVS and CDR2 FQNEAQ come from the germline V gene.